Listed below are T cell receptor beta chains from one sample, sequenced in a study of blood T cell repertoires in COVID-19. Profiling relied on immunoSEQ multiplex PCR, and the TCRdb table lists in-frame clones only, not all of them. The table shows nearly 95,000 clones, with roughly 70% occurring only once. The sample taken for sequencing was peripheral blood. The source of these receptors is a man between 65 and 79 years old with COVID-19, enrolled during active disease. CDR3s include the opening cysteine and the closing phenylalanine or tryptophan. The D gene is left open where the match is weak. Where a row states a size, it is once, few, many or the class of an expanded clone; other rows omit it.

j_call | v_call | clone_size | d_call | cdr3_aa | cdr3_nt
TRBJ2-3 | TRBV7-2 | NA | NA | CASSSLGVVTDTQYF | TGTGCCAGCAGCTCCCTAGGGGTTGTTACAGATACGCAGTATTTT
TRBJ2-2 | TRBV14 | NA | NA | CASSPFTGGLADANTGELFF | TGTGCCAGCAGCCCCTTCACAGGGGGACTAGCCGACGCGAACACCGGGGAGCTGTTTTTT
TRBJ2-7 | TRBV6-5 | once | TRBD1 | CASTTGTGGYEQYF | TGTGCCAGCACCACCGGGACAGGGGGTTACGAGCAGTACTTC
TRBJ2-1 | TRBV9 | few | TRBD2 | CASSVSGSANSYNEQFF | TGTGCCAGCAGCGTTAGCGGGAGCGCCAACTCCTACAATGAGCAGTTCTTC
TRBJ2-3 | TRBV19 | NA | NA | CASSIVAGPTDTQYF | TGTGCCAGTAGTATAGTGGCAGGGCCCACAGATACGCAGTATTTT
TRBJ2-7 | TRBV28 | NA | NA | CASLMLGRNSYEQYF | TGTGCCTCCCTCATGTTGGGGCGAAACTCCTACGAGCAGTACTTC
TRBJ1-5 | TRBV25-1 | NA | NA | CASSGDSFGNQPQHF | TGTGCCAGCAGCGGGGACTCATTTGGCAATCAGCCCCAGCATTTT
TRBJ1-2 | TRBV28 | NA | TRBD1 | CASSLTGDWGYTF | TGTGCCAGCAGTTTAACAGGGGACTGGGGCTACACCTTC
TRBJ2-3 | TRBV27 | NA | NA | CASSLAGAADTQYF | TGTGCCAGCAGTTTGGCAGGGGCGGCAGATACGCAGTATTTT
TRBJ2-2 | TRBV7-3 | NA | TRBD2 | CASSLKPRGLAGGSTGELFF | TGTGCCAGCAGCTTAAAACCCCGGGGACTAGCGGGGGGGAGCACCGGGGAGCTGTTTTTT
TRBJ1-1 | TRBV27 | NA | NA | CASSFFAGGGEAFF | TGTGCCAGCAGTTTTTTTGCGGGTGGAGGGGAGGCTTTCTTT
TRBJ2-7 | TRBV28 | NA | NA | CASRSVGREQYF | TGTGCCAGCCGTTCGGTGGGGCGAGAGCAGTACTTC
TRBJ1-3 | TRBV30 | NA | NA | CAWSEQGSSGNTIYF | TGTGCCTGGAGTGAACAGGGCTCCTCTGGAAACACCATATATTTT
TRBJ2-1 | TRBV11-3 | NA | TRBD2 | CASSLSSGGYNEQFF | TGTGCCAGCAGCTTATCTAGCGGGGGTTACAATGAGCAGTTCTTC
TRBJ1-2 | TRBV6-2/TRBV6-3 | few | NA | CASSHSVGGRNYGYTF | TGTGCCAGCAGTCACTCAGTGGGGGGTCGAAACTATGGCTACACCTTC
TRBJ2-2 | TRBV28 | few | TRBD2 | CASRGTSGRAHGELFF | TGTGCCAGCAGGGGAACTAGCGGGAGGGCCCACGGGGAGCTGTTTTTT
TRBJ2-3 | TRBV27 | NA | NA | CASRLRVLILDGADTQYF | TGTGCCAGCAGACTCCGGGTCCTAATACTTGATGGTGCAGATACGCAGTATTTT
TRBJ1-4 | TRBV7-9 | few | TRBD1 | CASSPGQSTNEKLFF | TGTGCCAGCAGCCCGGGACAGTCAACTAATGAAAAACTGTTTTTT
TRBJ2-1 | TRBV9 | NA | TRBD2 | CARTGTGTSGSHSYNEQFF | TGTGCCAGGACCGGGACCGGGACTAGCGGGAGTCACTCCTACAATGAGCAGTTCTTC
TRBJ1-6 | TRBV29-1 | NA | TRBD1 | CSAATGNSPLHF | TGCAGCGCCGCGACAGGGAATTCACCCCTCCACTTT
TRBJ2-5 | TRBV5-1 | NA | TRBD1 | CASSSESRTGRETQYF | TGCGCCAGCAGCTCCGAGTCCCGGACAGGGAGGGAGACCCAGTACTTC
TRBJ2-7 | TRBV6-2/TRBV6-3 | NA | TRBD1 | CASSQDRGQEQYF | TGTGCCAGCAGTCAGGACAGGGGGCAGGAGCAGTACTTC
TRBJ2-5 | TRBV5-1 | few | TRBD2 | CASSFNLGAGGGETQYF | TGCGCCAGCAGCTTCAACCTTGGGGCGGGAGGGGGAGAGACCCAGTACTTC
TRBJ2-5 | TRBV6-2/TRBV6-3 | NA | NA | CASSLAFGTQYF | TGTGCCAGCAGCCTCGCCTTCGGGACCCAGTACTTC
TRBJ2-1 | TRBV7-8 | NA | TRBD2 | CASSLAMSGSSGEQFF | TGTGCCAGCAGCTTAGCGATGAGCGGGAGTAGCGGTGAGCAGTTCTTC
TRBJ2-3 | TRBV6-5 | NA | TRBD1 | CASSTGTENTDTQYF | TGTGCCAGCAGTACTGGGACAGAGAACACAGATACGCAGTATTTT
TRBJ2-1 | TRBV18 | NA | NA | CASSRNPTAPGWDEQFF | TGTGCCAGCTCCCGAAACCCGACAGCCCCAGGGTGGGATGAGCAGTTCTTC
TRBJ2-7 | TRBV5-1 | NA | NA | CASSLVLGQSYEQYF | TGCGCCAGCAGCTTGGTTCTTGGACAGTCCTACGAGCAGTACTTC
TRBJ2-7 | TRBV3-1/TRBV3-2 | NA | TRBD2 | CASSQDPGTKAYEQYF | TGTGCCAGCAGCCAAGATCCAGGGACTAAGGCCTACGAGCAGTACTTC
TRBJ1-6 | TRBV27 | few | NA | CASSPPGGLGSPLHF | TGTGCCAGCAGTCCCCCCGGAGGGCTGGGGTCACCCCTCCACTTT
TRBJ2-5 | TRBV7-7 | once | NA | CASSLGPAGQETQYF | TGTGCTAGCAGCTTAGGTCCGGCAGGGCAAGAGACCCAGTACTTC
TRBJ1-4 | TRBV19 | NA | TRBD1 | CASSFPGQSNEKLFF | TGTGCCAGTTCCTTCCCGGGACAGAGTAATGAAAAACTGTTTTTT
TRBJ2-6 | TRBV7-2 | few | NA | CASSLWGHGANVLTF | TGTGCCAGCAGCTTATGGGGCCATGGGGCCAACGTCCTGACTTTC
TRBJ2-1 | TRBV12-3/TRBV12-4 | NA | NA | CASTPGNEQFF | TGTGCCAGCACCCCCGGCAATGAGCAGTTCTTC
TRBJ2-7 | TRBV29-1 | once | TRBD1 | CSSRTGSSYEQYF | TGCAGCTCCAGGACAGGGAGCTCCTACGAGCAGTACTTC
TRBJ1-5 | TRBV18 | medium-sized | TRBD1 | CASSQDRRDQPQHF | TGTGCCAGCTCACAGGACAGGAGAGATCAGCCCCAGCATTTT
TRBJ2-1 | TRBV23-1 | NA | TRBD2 | CASSQVPGGDYNEQFF | TGCGCCAGCAGTCAAGTCCCGGGAGGAGACTACAATGAGCAGTTCTTC
TRBJ1-1 | TRBV7-3 | NA | TRBD1 | CASSLSRDSNTEAFF | TGTGCCAGCAGCTTAAGTCGGGACAGCAACACTGAAGCTTTCTTT
TRBJ2-7 | TRBV13 | NA | TRBD2 | CASSSLLAGGAYEQYF | TGTGCCAGCAGCTCCCTCCTAGCGGGAGGGGCCTACGAGCAGTACTTC
TRBJ2-7 | TRBV7-2 | NA | TRBD1 | CASTLDRGYSYEQYF | TGTGCCAGCACCCTGGACAGGGGTTATTCCTACGAGCAGTACTTC
TRBJ2-3 | TRBV7-3 | NA | TRBD1 | CASSSAPGQGLGTDTQYF | TGTGCCAGCAGCTCGGCCCCGGGACAGGGGTTGGGTACAGATACGCAGTATTTT
TRBJ2-1 | TRBV7-3 | NA | TRBD2 | CASSWLGLAGGNEQFF | TGTGCCAGCAGTTGGCTGGGACTAGCGGGAGGAAATGAGCAGTTCTTC
TRBJ2-7 | TRBV24-1 | NA | NA | CATQGVSYEQYF | TGTGCCACCCAGGGCGTTTCCTACGAGCAGTACTTC
TRBJ2-3 | TRBV7-2 | NA | TRBD2 | CASSSAALTSGSDTQYF | TGTGCCAGCAGCTCCGCCGCTCTGACTAGCGGGAGTGATACGCAGTATTTT
TRBJ2-1 | TRBV6-4 | NA | TRBD2 | CASSRGGGYNEQFF | TGTGCCAGCTCCCGGGGCGGGGGATACAATGAGCAGTTCTTC
TRBJ2-4 | TRBV18 | NA | NA | CASSPGGNIQYF | TGTGCCAGCTCACCAGGAGGTAACATTCAGTACTTC
TRBJ2-7 | TRBV27 | NA | NA | CASSFNPGSEQYF | TGTGCCAGCAGTTTTAACCCGGGGTCCGAGCAGTACTTC
TRBJ1-1 | TRBV10-3 | NA | NA | CAISEGAGLLTEAFF | TGTGCCATCAGTGAGGGGGCAGGCTTACTCACTGAAGCTTTCTTT
TRBJ2-1 | TRBV28 | NA | TRBD2 | CASSFGGAYNEQFF | TGTGCCAGCAGTTTCGGGGGGGCCTACAATGAGCAGTTCTTC
TRBJ1-1 | TRBV6-1 | NA | NA | CASSEGGGPYEAFF | TGTGCCAGCAGTGAAGGGGGGGGTCCCTATGAAGCTTTCTTT
TRBJ1-5 | TRBV28 | NA | NA | CASRTSGSGNQPQHF | TGTGCCAGCAGGACCTCGGGTTCTGGCAATCAGCCCCAGCATTTT
TRBJ2-1 | TRBV5-1 | once | NA | CASSRDSLSNNEQFF | TGCGCCAGCAGCCGCGACAGTCTTAGTAACAATGAGCAGTTCTTC
TRBJ2-1 | TRBV30 | NA | TRBD2 | CAWSPGLVAEQFF | TGTGCCTGGAGCCCGGGACTAGTAGCTGAGCAGTTCTTC
TRBJ1-2 | TRBV28 | NA | NA | CASSFMANYGYTF | TGTGCCAGCAGTTTTATGGCCAACTATGGCTACACCTTC
TRBJ2-6 | TRBV5-1 | NA | TRBD1 | CASSLETGTGANVLTF | TGCGCCAGCAGCTTGGAGACAGGGACTGGGGCCAACGTCCTGACTTTC
TRBJ2-7 | TRBV9 | NA | NA | CASSAGLLKEQYF | TGTGCCAGCAGCGCGGGACTCCTCAAGGAGCAGTACTTC
TRBJ1-1 | TRBV7-8 | once | NA | CASSLADSLDTEAFF | TGTGCCAGCAGCTTAGCAGACAGTCTCGACACTGAAGCTTTCTTT
TRBJ2-1 | TRBV28 | NA | TRBD1 | CASSPRGTGRYNEQFF | TGTGCCAGCAGCCCGCGAGGGACAGGGCGTTACAATGAGCAGTTCTTC
TRBJ2-2 | TRBV5-1 | NA | TRBD2 | CASSRLAGRDTGELFF | TGCGCCAGCAGTAGACTAGCGGGACGCGACACCGGGGAGCTGTTTTTT